These 20 T cell receptor beta chains were sequenced from one sample in a study of cytomegalovirus exposure and HLA in healthy donors. With 60 Vbeta and 13 Jbeta primers, the PCR was carried out. The assay was immunoSEQ multiplex PCR, and TCRdb's table has in-frame clones only and misses some. The table shows 110,000 to 150,000 clones, with approximately 63% occurring only once. Sequenced sample: PBMCs. The receptor source for this set is a woman aged 55-70 years in good health and CMV-seropositive.

This clone has more than one count but fewer than ten. The chain has TRBV30 and TRBJ1-1; D is unclear. This CDR3 region has 13 residues. V dropped 2 bases and J dropped 1 base, with 8 bases sitting between them. In germline, CDR1 is GTSNPN, CDR2 SVGIG (reference sequence). As DNA, the CDR3 is TGTGCCTGGAGTTTGGCAGGGAACACTGAAGCTTTCTTT. It translates to CAWSLAGNTEAFF. Together with reference TRBV30 and TRBJ1-1, the CDR3 gives the full variable domain: SQTIHQWPATLVQPVGSPLSLECTVEGTSNPNLYWYRQAAGRGLQLLFYSVGIGQISSEVPQNLSASRPQDRQFILSSKKLLLSDSGFYLCAWSLAGNTEAFFGQGTRLTVV.

V gene TRBV6-1 combines with J gene TRBJ1-2; 7 nucleotides agree with TRBD1. The ends lost 3 bases at V and 1 base at J; junction bases unmatched: 11. The CDR3 loop spans 17 amino acids. Germline-derived CDR1 and CDR2 are MNHNS and SASEGT. The CDR3 DNA reads as TGTGCCAGCAGTGATCCCTACCGACAGGGTATTAACTATGGCTACACCTTC. It translates to CASSDPYRQGINYGYTF.

V usage is TRBV7-9 and J usage is TRBJ2-3; D is unclear. CDR1 is SEHNR and CDR2 is FQNEAQ in the germline V gene (reference sequence). The CDR3 is made up of 17 amino acids. V shed 5 bases and J shed 0 bases, with 18 bases lying between them. For the CDR3, the DNA is TGTGCCAGCAGCCAAACCTCACTATCTTCTAGCACAGATACGCAGTATTTT. Its translation: CASSQTSLSSSTDTQYF.

A note on this clone: The sample holds other DNA sequences that translate to the same CDR3. V and J are TRBV19 and TRBJ1-2; TRBD1 matches at 7 bases. The CDR3 contains 14 residues. J lost 2 bases, V lost 5 bases, and 5 bases had no gene match. Germline assignment: CDR1 LNHDA and CDR2 SQIVND (reference sequence). The CDR3 loop is CASSPRGTNYGYTF. The CDR3 DNA is TGTGCCAGTAGTCCCAGGGGGACAAACTATGGCTACACCTTC. Supplemented by reference TRBV19 and TRBJ1-2, the full variable domain reads DGGITQSPKYLFRKEGQNVTLSCEQNLNHDAMYWYRQDPGQGLRLIYYSQIVNDFQKGDIAEGYSVSREKKESFPLTVTSAQKNPTAFYLCASSPRGTNYGYTFGSGTRLTVV.

The chain's CDR3 is CASSSNARGDQPQHF. In nucleotides, the CDR3 is TGTGCCAGCAGCTCCAACGCCAGGGGGGATCAGCCCCAGCATTTT. The rearrangement uses TRBV21-1 and TRBJ1-5; the table assigns TRBD1, which was not confirmed against the DNA. TRBV21-1 is shown as a pseudogene. The CDR3 extends over 15 amino acids.

V gene TRBV4-1 combines with J gene TRBJ2-7, with D perhaps TRBD1 (5 bases). The length of the CDR3 is 13 residues. Trimming stripped 2 bases from V and 3 bases from J, with 8 bases between. Germline V gives CDR1 MGHRA, CDR2 YSYEKL. CDR3 bases: TGCGCCAGCAGCCAATCCGACAGCTACGAGCAGTACTTC. Protein: CASSQSDSYEQYF.

The chain links TRBV5-4 to TRBJ1-1; a possible D gene is TRBD1 (6 bases). This CDR3 comprises 13 residues. Trimming took 4 bases from V and 1 from J, leaving 8 bases between them. Germline CDR1 SGHNT, CDR2 YYREEE (reference sequence). DNA for the CDR3: TGTGCCAGCAGCAAGGACAGGAACACTGAAGCTTTCTTT. Its protein product is CASSKDRNTEAFF.

The genes are TRBV6-1 and TRBJ2-2, with D uncertain. Per germline, CDR1 MNHNS and CDR2 SASEGT. Trimming stripped 7 bases from V and 0 bases from J, with 9 bases between. This CDR3 has 14 residues. The CDR3 here is CASTLIANTGELFF. For the CDR3, the DNA is TGTGCCAGCACCCTTATAGCGAACACCGGGGAGCTGTTTTTT.

This clone appeared once. This chain joins TRBV19 and TRBJ2-5; a weak D match, TRBD2 (6 bases). The CDR3 contains 14 residues. V was clipped by 10 bases and J by 1 base, with 16 bases between them. Germline V gives CDR1 LNHDA, CDR2 SQIVND (reference sequence). The CDR3 reads CATSRRGTQETQYF. CDR3 bases: TGTGCCACCTCCCGGAGGGGAACCCAAGAGACCCAGTACTTC.

V is TRBV5-1 and J is TRBJ2-5, with 7 bases fitting TRBD1. This CDR3 comprises 16 residues. Unmatched junction bases numbered 10, after V lost 4 bases and J lost 1 base. The germline V gene has CDR1 SGHRS and CDR2 YFSETQ. In DNA form, the CDR3 reads TGCGCCAGCAGCCAAGGGAACAGGGGATTCCAAGAGACCCAGTACTTC. Translating gives CASSQGNRGFQETQYF.

This clone was detected only a few times. The rearrangement uses TRBV2 and TRBJ1-4; 11 bases line up with TRBD1. Looked up from germline, CDR1 is SNHLY and CDR2 is FYNNEI. The CDR3 is 12 amino acids. With 8 bases clipped from V and 8 bases from J, the junction kept 1 base outside the gene matches. CDR3 in amino acids: CASRDRGEKLFF. In nucleotides, the CDR3 is TGTGCCAGCCGGGACAGGGGGGAAAAACTGTTTTTT.

This chain joins TRBV30 and TRBJ1-4, with TRBD1 matching over 8 bases. This CDR3 is 16 amino acids long. V trimming: 0 bases; J trimming: 3 bases; junction bases outside the gene matches: 6. The germline V gene has CDR1 GTSNPN and CDR2 SVGIG (reference sequence). The CDR3 is CAWSVGVQGANEKLFF. The CDR3 region has the DNA TGTGCCTGGAGTGTAGGGGTACAGGGGGCTAATGAAAAACTGTTTTTT.

The gene calls are TRBV27 and TRBJ1-1, with 7 bases matching TRBD1. The CDR3 has 14 amino acids. CDR1 MNHEY and CDR2 SMNVEV come from the germline V gene (reference sequence). The V segment lost 6 bases and the J segment 0 bases; nucleotides outside the gene matches: 4. Written as DNA, the CDR3 is TGTGCCAGCAGGAGGACAGGCTTGAACACTGAAGCTTTCTTT. Protein product: CASRRTGLNTEAFF.

V usage is TRBV5-1 and J usage is TRBJ1-6; 7 nucleotides line up with TRBD1. Losses at the gene ends were 4 bases for V and 0 bases for J; bases not matched to a gene: 7. The CDR3 runs to 17 residues. Germline CDR1 is SGHRS and CDR2 is YFSETQ. The CDR3: CASSPTGTSSYNSPLHF. The CDR3 DNA reads TGCGCCAGCAGCCCGACAGGGACAAGCTCCTATAATTCACCCCTCCACTTT.

The chain recombines TRBV5-1 with TRBJ2-4, with 10 bases matching TRBD1. There are 14 residues in the CDR3. Germline V gene lookup returns CDR1 SGHRS and CDR2 YFSETQ. Unmatched junction bases numbered 4, after V lost 2 bases and J lost 8 bases. The CDR3 DNA is TGCGCCAGCAGCTTAGGACAGGGGGGGGACATTCAGTACTTC. This translates into CASSLGQGGDIQYF.

V usage is TRBV7-2 and J usage is TRBJ1-5, with TRBD1 as a possible D gene (5 bases). Trimming took 1 base from V and 5 from J, leaving 9 bases between them. The germline CDR1 and CDR2 sequences are SGHTA and FQGNSA. This CDR3 has 14 amino acids. The CDR3 loop reads CASSLGGGDQPQHF. For the CDR3, the DNA is TGTGCCAGCAGCTTAGGGGGCGGGGATCAGCCCCAGCATTTT.

The chain couples TRBV28 to TRBJ1-1; D is perhaps TRBD1 (5 bases). Germline V gene lookup returns CDR1 MDHEN and CDR2 SYDVKM. Trimming removed 5 bases from V and 6 bases from J, with 10 bases in between. The length of the CDR3 is 12 residues. CDR3 nucleotide sequence: TGTGCCAGCAGTCCAGGGATTGCTGAAGCTTTCTTT. This sequence encodes CASSPGIAEAFF.

The rearrangement joins TRBV6-1 to TRBJ2-4, with D possibly being TRBD1 (5 bases). Germline lookup yields CDR1 MNHNS and CDR2 SASEGT. The V and J ends lost 4 bases and 0 bases respectively, with 10 bases between them. There are 15 residues in the CDR3. CDR3 sequence: CASSGAGLAKNIQYF. In DNA form, the CDR3 reads TGTGCCAGCAGTGGGGCAGGGCTAGCCAAAAACATTCAGTACTTC.

Here the CDR3 DNA reads TGTGCCAGCAGCTCATGGACTATGGGCAAGCAGTACTTC. Amino acid sequence: CASSSWTMGKQYF. This chain links TRBV27 with TRBJ2-7, with D perhaps TRBD2 (6 bases). V lost 6 bases to trimming and J lost 8 bases, with 17 bases between them. The CDR3 loop spans 13 amino acids. CDR1 and CDR2 (germline): MNHEY, SMNVEV (reference sequence).

This clone was observed a handful of times. The J gene is TRBJ1-2, the V gene TRBV10-3, with D unresolved. The CDR3 sequence is 14 residues long. In germline, CDR1 is ENHRY, CDR2 SYGVKD. V was cut by 6 bases and J by 8 bases, with 19 bases left in between. The CDR3 coding sequence is TGTGCCATCAGGACCGGTGGTAGTGGAGTAGGCTACACCTTC. It codes for CAIRTGGSGVGYTF.